The rows below give T cell receptor beta chains drawn from one sample of a study of T-cell reconstitution after alpha-beta-depleted transplantation in children. TCRdb independently ran MiXCR on the PCR reads; one entry per CDR3 protein. The sample contains roughly 180,000 distinct CDR3 sequences, over 8.5% of which appear only once. The sequencing used PBMCs, collected before TCRalphabeta/CD19-depleted stem cell transplant. Receptor source: a boy younger than 10 with acute myeloid leukemia, due to receive a stem cell transplant. CDR3s include the opening cysteine and the closing phenylalanine or tryptophan. D genes are given only for firm matches. Clone sizes are given selectively: once, few, many, or a class where the clone is expanded.

v_gene	abundance	j_gene	d_gene	CDR3aa	CDR3nt
TRBV28	many	TRBJ2-4	TRBD2	CASSDTGTINIQYF	TGTGCCAGCAGTGATACCGGGACTATAAACATTCAGTACTTC
TRBV27	-	TRBJ2-6	TRBD2	CASSRGGAGSGANVLTF	TGTGCCAGCAGCCGGGGGGGGGCTGGCTCTGGGGCCAACGTCCTGACTTTC
TRBV4-1	many	TRBJ2-5	-	CASSQESASIYETQYF	TGCGCCAGCAGCCAAGAATCGGCTAGCATCTATGAGACCCAGTACTTC
TRBV6-1	-	TRBJ1-2	TRBD1	CASSRPTGDGYTF	TGTGCCAGCAGTAGACCGACAGGGGACGGCTACACCTTC
TRBV4-1	many	TRBJ2-1	-	CASSLGPHLSSYNEQFF	TGCGCCAGCAGCCTCGGCCCCCACTTAAGCTCCTACAATGAGCAGTTCTTC
TRBV20-1	-	TRBJ2-7	-	CSARVSSGLYEQYF	TGCAGTGCTAGAGTTTCCAGCGGGCTCTACGAGCAGTACTTC
TRBV4-1	many	TRBJ2-7	-	CASSQVPGRRTTYEQYF	TGCGCCAGCAGCCAGGTTCCGGGACGCAGGACCACCTACGAGCAGTACTTC
TRBV19	few	TRBJ2-2	-	CASTPTGANTGELFF	TGTGCCAGTACCCCAACCGGGGCGAACACCGGGGAGCTGTTTTTT
TRBV7-3	many	TRBJ2-5	-	CASSLIGDQETQYF	TGTGCCAGCAGCTTAATCGGGGATCAAGAGACCCAGTACTTC
TRBV12-5	many	TRBJ1-2	TRBD1	CASASDRVNTF	TGTGCTAGTGCTTCGGACAGGGTCAACACCTTC
TRBV4-1	many	TRBJ2-3	-	CASSQEGGLPTDTQYF	TGCGCCAGCAGCCAAGAGGGGGGACTGCCCACAGATACGCAGTATTTT
TRBV10-2	few	TRBJ1-3	-	CASSQQGHTIYF	TGCGCCAGCAGTCAACAGGGACACACCATATATTTT
TRBV29-1	many	TRBJ2-6	-	CSVDSGLSGANVLTF	TGCAGCGTGGACAGCGGACTCTCTGGGGCCAACGTCCTGACTTTC
TRBV20-1	many	TRBJ2-2	-	CSARDLGARELFF	TGCAGTGCTAGAGATTTGGGGGCCCGGGAGCTGTTTTTT
TRBV6-1	many	TRBJ1-2	-	CASSEAPPTGLIGYTF	TGTGCCAGCAGTGAAGCCCCCCCGACAGGTTTGATCGGCTACACCTTC
TRBV20-1	many	TRBJ1-5	-	CSAAGIRQTNQPQHF	TGCAGTGCGGCGGGAATTCGACAGACCAATCAGCCCCAGCATTTT
TRBV11-2	many	TRBJ1-1	TRBD1	CASSRGQGNTEAFF	TGTGCCAGCAGCCGCGGACAGGGTAACACTGAAGCTTTCTTT
TRBV11-2	-	TRBJ1-2	-	CASSLTGSGYTF	TGTGCCAGCAGCTTAACGGGAAGCGGCTACACCTTC
TRBV7-9	many	TRBJ1-1	TRBD1	CASSLGPTGGTEAFF	TGTGCCAGCAGCTTAGGTCCCACAGGGGGCACTGAAGCTTTCTTT
TRBV4-2	many	TRBJ2-3	-	CASSQVGGSTDTQYF	TGTGCCAGCAGCCAAGTCGGCGGGAGCACAGATACGCAGTATTTT
TRBV5-1	many	TRBJ2-1	-	CASSKTESSYNEQFF	TGCGCCAGCAGCAAGACAGAGAGCTCCTACAATGAGCAGTTCTTC
TRBV27	many	TRBJ1-4	-	CASSRRAGEKLFF	TGTGCCAGCAGTAGGCGGGCGGGGGAAAAACTGTTTTTT
TRBV20-1	-	TRBJ2-2	TRBD2	CSAPLAGVGPANTGELFF	TGCAGTGCCCCCTTAGCGGGAGTAGGCCCCGCGAACACCGGGGAGCTGTTTTTT
TRBV14	many	TRBJ1-1	-	CASNPVPRGEAFF	TGTGCCAGCAACCCCGTCCCCCGGGGTGAAGCTTTCTTT
TRBV7-2	many	TRBJ2-5	TRBD2	CASSLVRGGETQYF	TGTGCCAGCAGCTTAGTGCGGGGGGGAGAGACCCAGTACTTC
TRBV29-1	-	TRBJ2-2	-	CSARGTPKRPGELFF	TGCAGCGCCCGCGGGACACCTAAACGTCCCGGGGAGCTGTTTTTT
TRBV4-1	many	TRBJ2-7	-	CASSREMGGASAYEQYF	TGCGCCAGCAGCCGAGAAATGGGGGGCGCGTCGGCTTACGAGCAGTACTTC
TRBV7-2	many	TRBJ2-7	TRBD2	CASSFPSASGSREQYF	TGTGCCAGCAGCTTCCCGTCCGCTAGCGGGAGTCGAGAGCAGTACTTC
TRBV12-3/TRBV12-4	-	TRBJ1-5	-	CASSLSIWTEDQPQPF	TGTGCCAGCAGTTTAAGTATATGGACAGAGGATCAGCCCCAGCCTTTT
TRBV5-1	many	TRBJ2-1	TRBD2	CASSPRTSDSYNEQFF	TGCGCCAGCAGCCCCCGGACTAGCGACTCCTACAATGAGCAGTTCTTC
TRBV29-1	once	TRBJ2-5	-	CSVEEGEETQYF	TGCAGCGTCGAGGAGGGGGAAGAGACCCAGTACTTC
TRBV7-9	many	TRBJ1-3	-	CASSPGPITVNTIYF	TGTGCCAGCAGCCCTGGACCGATAACTGTAAACACCATATATTTT
TRBV5-1	many	TRBJ2-7	TRBD1	CASSFFSTGYEQYF	TGCGCCAGCAGCTTCTTTTCGACAGGGTACGAGCAGTACTTC
TRBV5-1	many	TRBJ1-1	-	CASSLQGVFTEAFF	TGCGCCAGCAGCTTGCAGGGCGTTTTCACTGAAGCTTTCTTT
TRBV3-1	many	TRBJ1-3	-	CASSQGAGEAGNTIYF	TGTGCCAGCAGCCAAGGGGCGGGGGAGGCTGGAAACACCATATATTTT
TRBV7-6	many	TRBJ2-7	TRBD1	CASSQDRESSYEQYF	TGTGCCAGCAGCCAGGACAGGGAGAGCTCCTACGAGCAGTACTTC
TRBV25-1	-	TRBJ1-2	TRBD1	CASGPGETGLSGYTF	TGTGCCAGCGGCCCCGGGGAGACAGGGCTAAGTGGCTACACCTTC
TRBV29-1	many	TRBJ2-1	TRBD2	CSANGLAGPLEQFF	TGCAGCGCCAACGGACTAGCGGGCCCTCTGGAGCAGTTCTTC
TRBV12-3/TRBV12-4	many	TRBJ2-1	-	CASSSAALIYNEQFF	TGTGCCAGCAGTTCCGCGGCTCTTATCTACAATGAGCAGTTCTTC
TRBV28	many	TRBJ1-2	TRBD1	CASSTGQGYGYTF	TGTGCCAGCAGTACCGGACAGGGATATGGCTACACCTTC
TRBV4-1	many	TRBJ2-1	TRBD2	CASSQVLAGAYNEQFF	TGCGCCAGCAGCCAAGTGTTAGCGGGGGCCTACAATGAGCAGTTCTTC
TRBV5-1	many	TRBJ2-3	TRBD1	CASSLEWGRQGITDTQYF	TGCGCCAGCAGCTTGGAGTGGGGGCGACAGGGTATCACAGATACGCAGTATTTT
TRBV20-1	many	TRBJ2-5	-	CSARDVLRGETQYF	TGCAGTGCTAGAGATGTGCTGCGGGGAGAGACCCAGTACTTC
TRBV7-2	many	TRBJ2-1	TRBD1	CASSLGRGRIGEQFF	TGTGCCAGCAGCTTAGGCAGGGGGCGAATCGGTGAGCAGTTCTTC
TRBV6-5	many	TRBJ1-1	-	CASSYSRDVTEAFF	TGTGCCAGCAGTTACTCGAGGGACGTAACTGAAGCTTTCTTT